This T cell receptor (beta chain) was retrieved from a study of blood T cell repertoires in COVID-19. Overall study: The study drew acute and convalescent COVID-19 samples from the United States, Italy and Spain. PBMCs, B-cell-depleted T cells, or T cells provided the cDNA or gDNA that made up the material.

Germline V gives CDR1 SNHLY, CDR2 FYNNEI. The V and J ends lost 4 bases and 7 bases, in that order; junction bases with no gene match: 7. The CDR3 is made up of 15 amino acids. Original processing methods: Amplification of reference gene primers provided the estimated nucleated cell counts. Some clones are missing from TCRdb's copy, which holds only in-frame ones; the method was immunoSEQ multiplex PCR. That table furnishes V, J and clone size, whereas the DNA furnished D and trimming. This table has around 25,000 clones, 85% to 90% appearing once. This sequence originates from a woman aged 55-75 years with active COVID-19. The chain employs TRBV2 and TRBJ1-4; 9 positions agree with TRBD1. Source material: peripheral blood. The CDR3 reads CASSAGTGRVEKLFF. DNA for the CDR3: TGTGCCAGCAGTGCAGGGACAGGGCGGGTTGAAAAACTGTTTTTT.